This T cell receptor (beta chain) was captured in a study of blood T cells in healthy people across ages. A second about 6 to 11 cycle PCR used barcoded and J-beta primers. TCRdb re-called the 5' RACE reads with MiXCR, one entry per CDR3 protein. The sample shows 800,000 or so distinct CDR3 sequences, more than 20% of them seen only once. CDR3 length: 16 residues. Per the germline V gene, CDR1 is LGHNA and CDR2 is YSLEER. Isolation yielded PBMCs, at least 6 million per sample, in every case. These data also formed part of another study, on T cells of mothers and their children.

Sequencing input: blood. The receptor comes from a boy between 5 and 17 years old in good health. The rearrangement joins TRBV4-3 to TRBJ2-1, with 14 bases identical to TRBD2. The better agreement between TRBJ2-7 and the DNA end casts doubt on the J call. This chain's CDR3 is CASSHGLAGGVDEQYF. DNA of the CDR3: TGCGCCAGCAGCCACGGACTAGCGGGGGGAGTCGACGAGCAGTACTTC.